This entry concerns a single T cell receptor (beta chain). CDR3 length equals 16 residues. Trimming took 0 bases from V and 3 from J, leaving 14 bases between them. Germline V gene data show CDR1 as MNHEY and CDR2 as SVGAGI. These data originate in a study of blood T cell repertoires in COVID-19. Looking at the study overall: The cDNA or gDNA used as material had been derived from T cells, B-cell-depleted T cells, or PBMCs.

In the original analysis: Reference gene primer amplification gave estimated nucleated cell counts. Libraries were prepared by immunoSEQ multiplex PCR; TCRdb keeps only in-frame clonotypes and omits some of them. V, J and clone size were drawn from that table, and D and trimming were deduced from the DNA. Of about 160,000 clones listed, 80% to 95% are singletons. Material for sequencing was peripheral blood. The chain recombines TRBV6-5 with TRBJ1-2, with unresolved D. The source of this sequence is a woman aged 60-70 years with COVID-19, enrolled during active disease. The CDR3 region is CASSYSSMGSYYGYTF. The DNA of the CDR3 is TGTGCCAGCAGTTACTCGAGTATGGGCAGCTACTATGGCTACACCTTC.